Listed here is a single TCR beta chain. As yet, its antigen is unknown. TCRdb passed the RT-PCR reads through MiXCR, listing each CDR3 protein once. The table shows 600,000 to 850,000 distinct CDR3 sequences, with 12% to 15% occurring only once. This sample is drawn from a study of response to subunit inactivated influenza vaccine. Findings and limits, study-wide: Every seasonal influenza vaccination brings in few new T cells, the authors suggested.

V lost 7 bases and J lost 4; bases outside the gene matches: 7. CDR1 and CDR2 (germline): MNHEY, SMNVEV (reference sequence). The CDR3 sequence is 14 residues long. This sequence was found in a man aged 50-60 years who received an inactivated influenza vaccine. This sequence joins TRBV27 and TRBJ2-1; 7 nucleotides match TRBD1. Material: PBMCs from blood, obtained about 14 days before vaccination. CDR3 bases: TGTGCCAGCATTAGGGGGCAGGGGTACAATGAGCAGTTCTTC. Protein product: CASIRGQGYNEQFF.